These 30 T cell receptor beta chains came from one sample sequenced in a study of OX40 agonist ivuxolimab in advanced cancers. Generated by immunoSEQ multiplex PCR, the TCRdb table keeps only in-frame clones and is missing some. The sample carries 72,000 or so clones, roughly 87% recorded once. The material sequenced was CD4+ or CD8+ T cells sorted from blood, taken in a trial of the OX40 agonist ivuxolimab. Receptor source: an adult with an advanced solid tumor such as melanoma, head and neck, liver or kidney cancer.

The chain combines TRBV19 with TRBJ1-1; D possibly corresponds to TRBD1 (6 bases). This CDR3 region has 14 residues. The V end was cut by 5 bases, the J end by 1 base, with 11 bases between. CDR1 is LNHDA, CDR2 SQIVND, per germline (reference sequence). This CDR3 reads CASSQRGGNTEAFF. CDR3 nucleotide sequence: TGTGCCAGTAGTCAGAGGGGGGGGAACACTGAAGCTTTCTTT. Based on the CDR3 plus reference TRBV19 and TRBJ1-1, the full variable domain is DGGITQSPKYLFRKEGQNVTLSCEQNLNHDAMYWYRQDPGQGLRLIYYSQIVNDFQKGDIAEGYSVSREKKESFPLTVTSAQKNPTAFYLCASSQRGGNTEAFFGQGTRLTVV.

This sequence joins TRBV28 and TRBJ2-3, with unresolved D. Looked up from germline, CDR1 is MDHEN and CDR2 is SYDVKM. V shed 2 bases and J shed 3 bases, with 0 bases lying between them. The CDR3 totals 11 residues. The CDR3, as DNA: TGTGCCAGCAGTTTAACAGATACGCAGTATTTT. Translation: CASSLTDTQYF.

The gene calls are TRBV7-2 and TRBJ1-6; D is ambiguous. The V gene lost 0 bases and the J gene lost 9 bases, with 9 bases spanning the gap. Germline V gene sequence: CDR1 SGHTA, CDR2 FQGNSA. The CDR3 loop spans 14 amino acids. The CDR3 region has the DNA TGTGCCAGCAGCTTAGCCGGATGGGGTTCACCCCTCCACTTT. The encoded protein is CASSLAGWGSPLHF.

The J gene is TRBJ1-4, the V gene TRBV6-5; tentative D call: TRBD1 (5 bases). This CDR3 has 14 residues. V was cut by 6 bases and J by 8 bases, with 16 bases left in between. Germline V lookup: CDR1 MNHEY, CDR2 SVGAGI. The CDR3 is CASSGHMGGEKLFF. The CDR3 nucleotides read TGTGCCAGCAGCGGCCACATGGGGGGAGAAAAACTGTTTTTT.

The chain recombines TRBV19 with TRBJ1-5, with D hard to call. This CDR3 comprises 13 residues. The ends were cut back, 3 bases at V and 9 bases at J, with 12 bases in the middle. Germline values: CDR1 LNHDA, CDR2 SQIVND (reference sequence). CDR3 in DNA: TGTGCCAGTAGTATCATAGGGCCAGGGCCCCAGCATTTT. It encodes CASSIIGPGPQHF.

V and J are TRBV10-3 and TRBJ2-1; weak D call: TRBD1 (10 bases). The CDR3 has 18 residues. Germline CDR1 reads ENHRY; CDR2 reads SYGVKD. V lost 8 bases and J lost 1, with 24 bases in between. CDR3: CAIGTGVSAGGSYNEQFF. For the CDR3, the DNA is TGTGCCATCGGGACAGGGGTTTCAGCGGGGGGTTCCTACAATGAGCAGTTCTTC.

The chain joins TRBV27 to TRBJ2-5; TRBD1 is a possible D gene (5 bases). Judging by the DNA end, TRBJ2-7 fits better; the J call may be wrong. Looked up from germline, CDR1 is MNHEY and CDR2 is SMNVEV (reference sequence). The CDR3 consists of 16 residues. The chain's CDR3 is CASSLSVTESSYEQYF. CDR3 nucleotides: TGTGCCAGCAGTTTATCCGTGACAGAGAGCTCCTACGAGCAGTACTTC.

The V call is TRBV5-6, the J call TRBJ2-3, with 12 bases that match TRBD1. The CDR3 is made up of 15 amino acids. Trimming cost V 9 bases and J 3 bases; bases outside gene matches: 8. CDR1 is SGHDT and CDR2 is YYEEEE in the germline V gene. CDR3 coding DNA: TGTGCCACCGCCCGGGACAGGGGGCTAACAGATACGCAGTATTTT. This codes for CATARDRGLTDTQYF.

This chain links TRBV28 with TRBJ2-1; the match to TRBD2 covers 7 bases. The CDR3 length is 16 residues. The germline V gene has CDR1 MDHEN and CDR2 SYDVKM. After removal of 5 bases from V and 4 bases from J, the junction contained 11 bases not matched to a gene. CDR3 sequence reads: CASSTRDYRRYNEQFF. Here the CDR3 DNA reads TGTGCCAGCAGTACCCGGGACTACCGGCGATACAATGAGCAGTTCTTC.

The chain joins TRBV7-2 to TRBJ1-1; D gene unclear. Trimming shortened V by 5 bases and J by 3 bases, and 13 bases separated the two germline ends. From germline, CDR1 is SGHTA and CDR2 FQGNSA. This CDR3 region has 14 residues. The CDR3: CASSPIPEYTEAFF. For the CDR3, the DNA is TGTGCCAGCAGCCCGATCCCCGAGTACACTGAAGCTTTCTTT.

The table lists this clone with a count of one. The rearrangement joins TRBV12-2 to TRBJ1-5; the table names TRBD1, a call not compared with the DNA. TRBV12-2 is flagged as a pseudogene. The CDR3 length is 14 residues. Written as DNA, the CDR3 is TGTGCAAGTCGCAAGACAGGGGGGAATCAGCCCCAGCATTTT. This codes for CASRKTGGNQPQHF.

The genes are TRBV5-4 and TRBJ2-7, with D possibly being TRBD2 (5 bases). Germline loops: CDR1 SGHNT, CDR2 YYREEE (reference sequence). V lost 0 bases, J lost 2 bases, and 9 bases lay in between. CDR3 length: 14 residues. CDR3 in DNA: TGTGCCAGCAGCTTGGAGCGGCGCCCCTACGAGCAGTACTTC. Translated, it gives CASSLERRPYEQYF.

About this clone itself: Germline and junction disagree at one end, which may indicate a read error. The CDR3 nucleotides are TGTGCCAGCAGTCCCCCGGCGGAGCGGGGGGCGACCTTC. Its translation: CASSPPAERGATF. The chain links TRBV28 to TRBJ2-7; 9 bases are a match to TRBD2. Germline CDR1 reads MDHEN; CDR2 reads SYDVKM. The CDR3 loop spans 13 amino acids.

The J gene is TRBJ1-2, the V gene TRBV15; D possibly corresponds to TRBD1 (5 bases). There are 15 residues in the CDR3. V gave up 6 bases and J gave up 0 bases, with 14 bases separating them. Germline CDR1 LNHNV, CDR2 YYDKDF (reference sequence). The CDR3 loop reads CATRVGQTSNYGYTF. CDR3 nucleotides: TGTGCCACCAGAGTGGGGCAAACCTCTAACTATGGCTACACCTTC.

The chain recombines TRBV2 with TRBJ2-7; TRBD2 matches 12 bases. The V segment lost 4 bases and the J segment 6 bases; nucleotides outside the gene matches: 1. This CDR3 has 13 amino acids. Germline V gene data show CDR1 as SNHLY and CDR2 as FYNNEI. CDR3 in DNA: TGTGCCAGCAGTGGGACTAGCGGGATCGAGCAGTACTTC. This gives the protein CASSGTSGIEQYF.

The chain recombines TRBV5-5 with TRBJ2-5; D is unclear. Looked up from germline, CDR1 is SGHKS and CDR2 is YYEKEE (reference sequence). The germline V and J ends were trimmed by 0 bases and 3 bases, with 9 bases remaining between them. The length of the CDR3 is 14 residues. DNA of the CDR3: TGTGCCAGCAGCTTGGTGGGAAGGGAAGAGACCCAGTACTTC. Translating it yields CASSLVGREETQYF.

CDR3 protein: CASSLFWGLQETQYF. CDR3 in DNA: TGTGCCAGCAGCTTATTCTGGGGACTCCAAGAGACCCAGTACTTC. V usage is TRBV7-2 and J usage is TRBJ2-5; a weak D match, TRBD2 (6 bases). There are 15 residues in the CDR3. Germline V gene data show CDR1 as SGHTA and CDR2 as FQGNSA. Trimming took off 2 bases at V and 1 base at J, with 11 bases between the two ends. Complete variable domain (other parts from reference TRBV7-2 and TRBJ2-5): GAGVSQSPSNKVTEKGKDVELRCDPISGHTALYWYRQSLGQGLEFLIYFQGNSAPDKSGLPSDRFSAERTGGSVSTLTIQRTQQEDSAVYLCASSLFWGLQETQYFGPGTRLLVL.

V is TRBV2 and J is TRBJ2-3, with D unresolved. This CDR3 comprises 16 residues. CDR1 SNHLY and CDR2 FYNNEI come from the germline V gene. Trimming took 2 bases from V and 3 from J, leaving 15 bases between them. CDR3 sequence (DNA): TGTGCCAGCAGTGAATACGGTAGGGCAGAGACAGATACGCAGTATTTT. It specifies CASSEYGRAETDTQYF.

The chain uses TRBV6-6 and TRBJ1-2; no clear D gene. Deletions cut 3 bases from V and 5 bases from J, with 7 bases between. Germline V gives CDR1 MNHNY, CDR2 SVGAGI (reference sequence). This CDR3 region has 12 residues. The CDR3: CASSYGTYGYTF. The DNA for the CDR3 is TGTGCCAGCAGTTATGGTACATATGGCTACACCTTC.

This chain joins TRBV5-5 and TRBJ2-7; perhaps TRBD1 as D (6 bases). V lost 5 bases to trimming and J lost 8 bases, with 20 bases between them. The CDR3 covers 14 residues. CDR1 is SGHKS, CDR2 YYEKEE, per germline (reference sequence). DNA for the CDR3: TGTGCCAGCAGGTCGGCAGGGGCCCCCTTCCAGCAGTACTTC. It specifies CASRSAGAPFQQYF. Supplemented by reference TRBV5-5 and TRBJ2-7, the full variable domain reads DAGVTQSPTHLIKTRGQQVTLRCSPISGHKSVSWYQQVLGQGPQFIFQYYEKEERGRGNFPDRFSARQFPNYSSELNVNALLLGDSALYLCASRSAGAPFQQYFGPGTRLTVT.

The chain is built from TRBV28 and TRBJ1-4; 7 bases are a match to TRBD1. The CDR3 loop spans 17 amino acids. Trimming removed 2 bases from V and 7 bases from J; junction bases left unmatched: 13. Germline V gives CDR1 MDHEN, CDR2 SYDVKM. CDR3 DNA: TGTGCCAGCAGTTTAGGCGGTAGTAGGGGGCCGGGTGAAAAACTGTTTTTT. This codes for CASSLGGSRGPGEKLFF.

In its sample, this clone was seen once. V and J are TRBV2 and TRBJ2-3; D not resolved. V was trimmed by 0 bases and J by 0 bases, leaving 4 bases between them. The germline V gene encodes CDR1 SNHLY and CDR2 FYNNEI. CDR3 size: 14 residues. The CDR3 protein is CASSEAASTDTQYF. The CDR3, as DNA: TGTGCCAGCAGTGAAGCAGCTAGCACAGATACGCAGTATTTT.

The rearrangement uses TRBV2 and TRBJ1-1; D is undetermined. The V gene lost 7 bases and the J gene lost 3 bases, with 18 bases spanning the gap. This CDR3 spans 15 amino acids. Germline-derived CDR1 and CDR2 are SNHLY and FYNNEI. DNA for the CDR3: TGTGCCAGCACCGAGGCGGGTACCTCAGACACTGAAGCTTTCTTT. Its protein product is CASTEAGTSDTEAFF.

The chain is built from TRBV28 and TRBJ1-6; D possibly corresponds to TRBD1 (5 bases). V was pared by 6 bases and J by 9 bases, with 21 bases between. This CDR3 is built from 16 residues. From germline, CDR1 is MDHEN and CDR2 SYDVKM. DNA for the CDR3: TGTGCCAGCAGCCAAATAACAGGTTTAAGAGGTTCACCCCTCCACTTT. This gives the protein CASSQITGLRGSPLHF. Filled out from reference TRBV28 and TRBJ1-6, the complete variable domain reads DVKVTQSSRYLVKRTGEKVFLECVQDMDHENMFWYRQDPGLGLRLIYFSYDVKMKEKGDIPEGYSVSREKKERFSLILESASTNQTSMYLCASSQITGLRGSPLHFGNGTRLTVT.

This chain's CDR3 is CASGQGSSYNEQFF. CDR3 in DNA: TGTGCTAGTGGACAGGGGAGCTCCTACAATGAGCAGTTCTTC. V and J are TRBV12-5 and TRBJ2-1, with 7 bases aligning to TRBD1. Germline CDR1 reads LGHNT; CDR2 reads FRNRAP. J lost 0 bases, V lost 6 bases, and 2 bases had no gene match. There are 14 residues in the CDR3.

A word on this clone: This same CDR3 is encoded by further DNA sequences in the sample. The chain joins TRBV5-1 to TRBJ2-3, with D perhaps assigned TRBD1 or TRBD2 (5 bases each). This CDR3 contains 13 residues. V lost 0 bases to trimming and J lost 3 bases, with 5 bases between them. Germline CDR1 is SGHRS and CDR2 is YFSETQ. In DNA form, the CDR3 reads TGCGCCAGCAGCTTGGGGGGGACAGATACGCAGTATTTT. Protein product: CASSLGGTDTQYF.

This clone was seen a handful of times. The chain is built from TRBV29-1 and TRBJ1-1; D might be TRBD1 (6 bases). With 6 bases removed from V and 3 bases from J, the gap between germline ends came to 11 bases. Looked up from germline, CDR1 is SQVTM and CDR2 is ANQGSEA. CDR3 length: 12 residues. CDR3: CSVYREYTEAFF. The DNA for the CDR3 is TGCAGCGTGTACAGGGAATACACTGAAGCTTTCTTT. Combining the CDR3 with reference TRBV29-1 and TRBJ1-1 gives the whole variable domain SAVISQKPSRDICQRGTSLTIQCQVDSQVTMMFWYRQQPGQSLTLIATANQGSEATYESGFVIDKFPISRPNLTFSTLTVSNMSPEDSSIYLCSVYREYTEAFFGQGTRLTVV.

The count of this clone is one. In DNA, the CDR3 is TGTGCCAGCAGGACGGACAGATACGAGCAGTACTTC. Encoded protein: CASRTDRYEQYF. V is TRBV6-1 and J is TRBJ2-7, with D possibly being TRBD1 (6 bases). The ends were cut back, 6 bases at V and 4 bases at J, with 10 bases in the middle. Germline V gene sequence: CDR1 MNHNS, CDR2 SASEGT. The CDR3 contains 12 residues.

The chain joins TRBV10-3 to TRBJ1-3; no reliable D call. V shed 4 bases and J shed 4 bases, with 5 bases lying between them. CDR1 and CDR2 (germline): ENHRY, SYGVKD. This CDR3 has 12 residues. The CDR3 nucleotides read TGTGCCATCAGTGGGGAGGGAAACACCATATATTTT. Protein product: CAISGEGNTIYF.

V gene TRBV27 combines with J gene TRBJ2-7; 7 positions match TRBD1. J lost 5 bases, V lost 9 bases, and 31 bases had no gene match. The length of the CDR3 is 20 residues. Per germline, CDR1 MNHEY and CDR2 SMNVEV (reference sequence). The CDR3 sequence: CARTNPGQTKGMSGSDEQYF. The CDR3, as DNA: TGTGCCAGGACGAATCCGGGACAGACGAAAGGGATGTCGGGATCCGACGAGCAGTACTTC.